This is a list of T cell receptor beta chains from one sample in a study of response to subunit inactivated influenza vaccine. TCRdb analysed the RT-PCR reads with MiXCR anew, one entry per CDR3 protein. The sample shows approximately 300,000 distinct CDR3 sequences, around 20% of them seen only once. The sample consisted of PBMCs from blood, taken 21 months after vaccination. These receptors came from a man aged 45 to 75 who received an inactivated influenza vaccine. Both conserved end residues are part of each CDR3. The order of the fields is CDR3 DNA, CDR3 protein, D gene, J gene, V gene, clone size. The D gene is left open where the match is weak. The size entry is marked missing in some rows and otherwise reads once, few, many or a size class.

DNA: TGTGCCAGCAGCCTCCCCCCGGCTGAAGCTTTCTTT
CDR3: CASSLPPAEAFF
D: NA
J: TRBJ1-1
V: TRBV12-3/TRBV12-4
size: NA

DNA: TGTGCCAGCAGTTTAAGGGCAGATGAAGCTTTCTTT
CDR3: CASSLRADEAFF
D: NA
J: TRBJ1-1
V: TRBV12-3/TRBV12-4
size: NA

DNA: TGTGCCAGCAGGGCAGGGGGGAATACGCAGTATTTT
CDR3: CASRAGGNTQYF
D: NA
J: TRBJ2-3
V: TRBV12-3/TRBV12-4
size: NA

DNA: TGCAGTGCTAGAATGACCACATACAATGAGCAGTTCTTC
CDR3: CSARMTTYNEQFF
D: NA
J: TRBJ2-1
V: TRBV20-1
size: few

DNA: TGTGCCAGCAGCGTAACGGGGGGCAGATCACCCCTCCACTTT
CDR3: CASSVTGGRSPLHF
D: NA
J: TRBJ1-6
V: TRBV9
size: many

DNA: TGTGCCAGCAGCAAGAGGGACAGAAAGAACACTGAAGCTTTCTTT
CDR3: CASSKRDRKNTEAFF
D: TRBD1
J: TRBJ1-1
V: TRBV5-4
size: few

DNA: TGTGCCAGCAGTCGAGCGGGAGGCGCAGATACGCAGTATTTT
CDR3: CASSRAGGADTQYF
D: TRBD2
J: TRBJ2-3
V: TRBV28
size: few

DNA: TGTGCCAGCAAACCCGGGGGGGGTGAAGCTTTCTTT
CDR3: CASKPGGGEAFF
D: NA
J: TRBJ1-1
V: TRBV6-5
size: many

DNA: TGCAGCGTTGGAGACAGGACCCGGAAAGATGGCTACACCTTC
CDR3: CSVGDRTRKDGYTF
D: NA
J: TRBJ1-2
V: TRBV29-1
size: NA

DNA: TGTGCCAGCAGCTTAGCTGGTGCGGGTTTCACAGATACGCAGTATTTT
CDR3: CASSLAGAGFTDTQYF
D: NA
J: TRBJ2-3
V: TRBV7-2
size: few

DNA: TGCAGTGCTAGAGCCCCGGGACTTTCCTACAATGAGCAGTTCTTC
CDR3: CSARAPGLSYNEQFF
D: NA
J: TRBJ2-1
V: TRBV20-1
size: NA

DNA: TGTGCCAGCAGCCCCGCAAGCTCTGGAAACACCATATATTTT
CDR3: CASSPASSGNTIYF
D: NA
J: TRBJ1-3
V: TRBV6-1
size: few

DNA: TGTGCCACCAGTGAGGGGGGACGGTCCCAAGAGACCCAGTACTTC
CDR3: CATSEGGRSQETQYF
D: NA
J: TRBJ2-5
V: TRBV24-1
size: few

DNA: TGTGCCAGCAGTTCCTCCCTCCCCAATCAGCCCCAGCATTTT
CDR3: CASSSSLPNQPQHF
D: NA
J: TRBJ1-5
V: TRBV12-3/TRBV12-4
size: few

DNA: TGTGCCAGCAGCTTAGGCGGGAGAGACTATGGCTACACCTTC
CDR3: CASSLGGRDYGYTF
D: NA
J: TRBJ1-2
V: TRBV13
size: few

DNA: TGCGCCAGCAGCCATATACAGGGGATAGCTTTCTTT
CDR3: CASSHIQGIAFF
D: TRBD1
J: TRBJ1-1
V: TRBV4-1
size: NA

DNA: TGCGCCAGTCGACAGGACTATGGCTACACCTTC
CDR3: CASRQDYGYTF
D: NA
J: TRBJ1-2
V: TRBV5-1
size: NA

DNA: TGTGCCAGCAGCCAGGGGACAGACAATCAGCCCCAGCATTTT
CDR3: CASSQGTDNQPQHF
D: TRBD1
J: TRBJ1-5
V: TRBV5-6
size: few

DNA: TGCAGTGCTAGAGATCGAAAGGGGTTCGCGAACACCGGGGAGCTGTTTTTT
CDR3: CSARDRKGFANTGELFF
D: NA
J: TRBJ2-2
V: TRBV20-1
size: NA

DNA: TGCGCCAGCAGCCGGGACCCGGGACAGGGGTATCAGCCCCAGCATTTT
CDR3: CASSRDPGQGYQPQHF
D: TRBD1
J: TRBJ1-5
V: TRBV5-1
size: many

DNA: TGCGCCAGCAGCTTGTCGGGGTCTTCTGGAAACACCATATATTTT
CDR3: CASSLSGSSGNTIYF
D: NA
J: TRBJ1-3
V: TRBV5-1
size: many

DNA: TGCGCCAGCAGCTTGCGCGGTAGCGGGAACGTATTCTACAATGAGCAGTTCTTC
CDR3: CASSLRGSGNVFYNEQFF
D: TRBD2
J: TRBJ2-1
V: TRBV5-1
size: few

DNA: TGCGCCAGCAGCTTTCGACTCATCGCGAACACCGGGGAGCTGTTTTTT
CDR3: CASSFRLIANTGELFF
D: NA
J: TRBJ2-2
V: TRBV5-1
size: few

DNA: TGTGCCAGCAGCTTGCACGTCCCCCCCGGAAACACTGAAGCTTTCTTT
CDR3: CASSLHVPPGNTEAFF
D: NA
J: TRBJ1-1
V: TRBV5-5
size: many

DNA: TGTGCCAGTTCTCGGGAGGAAGGTAGGTCCTACAATGAGCAGTTCTTC
CDR3: CASSREEGRSYNEQFF
D: TRBD2
J: TRBJ2-1
V: TRBV9
size: few

DNA: TGTGCCAGCTCACCAACGGACTTACCCAACTATGGCTACACCTTC
CDR3: CASSPTDLPNYGYTF
D: NA
J: TRBJ1-2
V: TRBV18
size: NA